The 4 T cell receptor beta chains below were found in one sample sequenced in a study of blood T cell repertoires in COVID-19. The repertoire was sequenced with immunoSEQ multiplex PCR; TCRdb's copy has only in-frame clones and lacks some. This table has approximately 300,000 clones, around nine tenths appearing once. The sample taken for sequencing was PBMCs or T cells enriched from blood (not recorded which). The receptors originated from a young woman who had recovered from COVID-19.

J is TRBJ2-7 and V is TRBV11-3, with 10 bases matching TRBD1. This CDR3 is built from 14 residues. Per germline, CDR1 SGHNT and CDR2 YENEEA. V was pared by 5 bases and J by 5 bases, with 6 bases of the junction left unmatched. The CDR3 coding sequence is TGTGCCAGCAGCCCGCGGACAGGGGGGAACGAGCAGTACTTC. This gives the protein CASSPRTGGNEQYF.

The chain carries TRBV6-5 and TRBJ2-1, with TRBD1 matching over 7 bases. V was clipped by 5 bases and J by 4 bases; unmatched bases: 8. The germline V gene encodes CDR1 MNHEY and CDR2 SVGAGI. CDR3 length equals 15 residues. The chain's CDR3 is CASSKTGLLYNEQFF. The CDR3 DNA is TGTGCCAGCAGTAAGACAGGGTTGTTGTACAATGAGCAGTTCTTC.

The chain has TRBV6-5 and TRBJ1-5; D gene unclear. The CDR3 sequence is 13 residues long. V dropped 6 bases and J dropped 4 bases, with 10 bases sitting between them. Germline CDR1 reads MNHEY; CDR2 reads SVGAGI. CDR3 loop: CASRTGANQPQHF. CDR3 nucleotide sequence: TGTGCCAGCAGGACGGGAGCTAATCAGCCCCAGCATTTT.

The V gene is TRBV5-1, the J gene TRBJ2-1; maybe TRBD1 (6 bases). Germline V gene data show CDR1 as SGHRS and CDR2 as YFSETQ. The CDR3 is made up of 16 amino acids. V was cut by 0 bases and J by 4 bases, with 14 bases left in between. The CDR3 loop is CASSLVSGTPYNEQFF. CDR3 sequence (DNA): TGCGCCAGCAGCTTGGTTTCCGGGACACCATACAATGAGCAGTTCTTC.